Listed here is a single TCR beta chain. The CDR3 sequence is 13 residues long. Germline V gene lookup returns CDR1 DFQATT and CDR2 SNEGSKA (reference sequence). V lost 6 bases to trimming and J lost 2 bases, with 13 bases between them. TCRdb re-called the 5' RACE reads through MiXCR, storing one row per CDR3 protein. The data show some 440,000 distinct CDR3 sequences, about 24% seen once. This record comes from a study of identical twins. The same sample was also used in a study of T cells expressing NK-cell markers.

The rearrangement uses TRBV20-1 and TRBJ1-2; no clear D. Material for sequencing was CD4+ T cells sorted from blood. The TCR was taken from a young woman in good health. The CDR3 nucleotides read TGCAGTGCCGGCGACACACTGAACTATGGCTACACCTTC. It codes for CSAGDTLNYGYTF.